A selection of T cell receptor beta chains follows, all from one sample in a study of graft-versus-host responses after intestinal transplantation. Method: immunoSEQ multiplex PCR; TCRdb's copy keeps in-frame clones and lacks some. Among some 140,000 clones listed, around 90% were seen once. Their specific antigens are unknown. This sample comprised unstimulated CD4+ T cells sorted from spleen or lymph node cells, obtained before intestinal transplant. Receptor source: a human donor who received an intestinal transplant. The CDR3 runs from the conserved cysteine through the conserved F or W. D genes are given only for firm matches. Clone sizes are given selectively: once, few, many, or a class where the clone is expanded.

size | J | V | D | CDR3 | DNA
NA | TRBJ2-1 | TRBV7-9 | TRBD1 | CASSPTGPSSYNEQFF | TGTGCCAGCAGCCCGACAGGGCCGAGCTCCTACAATGAGCAGTTCTTC
NA | TRBJ2-7 | TRBV19 | NA | CASSTRGQSHEQYF | TGTGCCAGTAGTACTAGAGGACAGAGCCACGAGCAGTACTTC
NA | TRBJ2-1 | TRBV28 | NA | CASSSFSIGYNEQFF | TGTGCCAGCAGTTCCTTTTCCATCGGGTACAATGAGCAGTTCTTC
NA | TRBJ2-1 | TRBV9 | TRBD2 | CASSVRAGAPYNEQFF | TGTGCCAGCAGCGTACGAGCGGGAGCCCCGTACAATGAGCAGTTCTTC
NA | TRBJ2-1 | TRBV6-4 | NA | CASSVDSAHNEQFF | TGTGCCAGCAGTGTCGACTCCGCGCACAATGAGCAGTTCTTC
NA | TRBJ1-3 | TRBV9 | NA | CASSGTGSSGNTIYF | TGTGCCAGCAGCGGCACGGGGAGCTCTGGAAACACCATATATTTT
NA | TRBJ2-2 | TRBV5-4 | TRBD2 | CASSLGLAGVPTGELFF | TGTGCCAGCAGCCTAGGACTAGCGGGAGTACCGACCGGGGAGCTGTTTTTT
NA | TRBJ1-1 | TRBV7-3 | NA | CASSPTMNTEAFF | TGTGCCAGCAGCCCCACGATGAACACTGAAGCTTTCTTT
NA | TRBJ1-1 | TRBV27 | NA | CASSLGGVPEAFF | TGTGCCAGCAGTCTGGGTGGAGTCCCTGAAGCTTTCTTT
NA | TRBJ2-3 | TRBV28 | NA | CASVEGPTPDTQYF | TGTGCCAGCGTCGAGGGCCCTACCCCCGATACGCAGTATTTT
NA | TRBJ2-1 | TRBV27 | TRBD2 | CASSLSGSGSNEQFF | TGTGCCAGCAGTTTGAGCGGGAGTGGGTCCAATGAGCAGTTCTTC
NA | TRBJ2-2 | TRBV5-1 | NA | CASRAGTENTGELFF | TGCGCCAGCAGGGCCGGGACTGAGAACACCGGGGAGCTGTTTTTT
NA | TRBJ2-7 | TRBV7-3 | NA | CASSPQGGLGPYEQYF | TGTGCCAGCAGCCCCCAGGGGGGGCTTGGCCCCTACGAGCAGTACTTC
NA | TRBJ2-1 | TRBV5-4 | NA | CASSLDAQQFF | TGTGCCAGCAGCTTGGACGCGCAGCAGTTCTTC
NA | TRBJ2-2 | TRBV6-5 | NA | CASSPLYGELFF | TGTGCCAGCAGTCCGTTATACGGGGAGCTGTTTTTT
NA | TRBJ2-4 | TRBV9 | NA | CASSVGYIGFKNIQYF | TGTGCCAGCAGCGTAGGTTACATAGGTTTCAAAAACATTCAGTACTTC
NA | TRBJ1-4 | TRBV29-1 | NA | CSVGILGGNEKLFF | TGCAGCGTTGGGATACTGGGAGGGAATGAAAAACTGTTTTTT
NA | TRBJ2-7 | TRBV5-1 | NA | CASLTVAYEQYF | TGCGCCAGCCTAACAGTGGCATACGAGCAGTACTTC
NA | TRBJ1-4 | TRBV19 | NA | CASSTISTVPNEKLFF | TGTGCCAGTAGTACGATATCGACAGTTCCTAATGAAAAACTGTTTTTT
once | TRBJ2-3 | TRBV19 | NA | CASSIGGHSSGDTQYF | TGTGCCAGTAGTATAGGGGGACACTCGTCCGGGGATACGCAGTATTTT
NA | TRBJ2-1 | TRBV7-2 | NA | CASSPTTGNEQFF | TGTGCCAGCAGCCCGACAACTGGCAATGAGCAGTTCTTC
NA | TRBJ2-1 | TRBV5-1 | TRBD2 | CASSLTSGYNEQFF | TGCGCCAGCAGCTTGACTAGCGGATACAATGAGCAGTTCTTC
NA | TRBJ2-2 | TRBV18 | NA | CASFGTLANTGELFF | TGTGCCAGCTTCGGGACGTTAGCGAACACCGGGGAGCTGTTTTTT
NA | TRBJ2-2 | TRBV6-6 | NA | CASSKGPPTGELFF | TGTGCCAGCAGTAAGGGACCCCCCACCGGGGAGCTGTTTTTT
once | TRBJ1-3 | TRBV6-5 | NA | CASSYAGDSGNTIYF | TGTGCCAGCAGTTATGCGGGGGACTCTGGAAACACCATATATTTT
NA | TRBJ2-7 | TRBV19 | NA | CASSIRDITYEQYF | TGTGCCAGTAGTATCCGGGACATAACCTACGAGCAGTACTTC
NA | TRBJ2-1 | TRBV4-2 | NA | CASSQIGPTASVRPFF | TGTGCCAGCAGCCAGATTGGACCCACGGCGTCTGTAAGACCGTTCTTC
NA | TRBJ1-2 | TRBV5-6 | TRBD1 | CASSFGQEVYGYTF | TGTGCCAGCAGCTTCGGACAGGAGGTCTATGGCTACACCTTC
NA | TRBJ1-5 | TRBV15 | NA | CATSRDKRGAHQPQHF | TGTGCCACCAGCAGAGATAAGAGGGGGGCACATCAGCCCCAGCATTTT
NA | TRBJ1-5 | TRBV7-2 | NA | CASSLDRAGVQPQHF | TGTGCCAGCAGCTTAGATAGGGCAGGGGTTCAGCCCCAGCATTTT
NA | TRBJ2-7 | TRBV28 | TRBD1 | CASSSGTGEQYF | TGTGCCAGCAGTTCCGGGACAGGGGAGCAGTACTTC
NA | TRBJ1-1 | TRBV7-3 | NA | CASSLIGGTAFF | TGTGCCAGCAGCTTAATCGGGGGGACGGCTTTCTTT
NA | TRBJ2-7 | TRBV28 | NA | CASRTGQPSSYEQYF | TGTGCCAGCAGGACTGGACAGCCTTCTTCCTACGAGCAGTACTTC
NA | TRBJ1-1 | TRBV18 | NA | CASSPLWGNTEAFF | TGTGCCAGCTCACCACTGTGGGGAAACACTGAAGCTTTCTTT
NA | TRBJ1-2 | TRBV10-1 | NA | CASSEVVEHNYGYTF | TGCGCCAGCAGTGAGGTGGTAGAGCATAACTATGGCTACACCTTC
NA | TRBJ1-2 | TRBV6-6 | NA | CASSTQGRIPTF | TGTGCCAGCAGTACGCAGGGGAGAATCCCGACCTTC
once | TRBJ1-1 | TRBV11-2 | NA | CASSLELGTEAFF | TGTGCCAGCAGCTTAGAACTAGGGACTGAAGCTTTCTTT
NA | TRBJ1-6 | TRBV18 | NA | CASSPLPWASYNSPLHF | TGTGCCAGCTCACCACTTCCTTGGGCGTCCTATAATTCACCCCTCCACTTT
once | TRBJ2-1 | TRBV6-4 | NA | CASSDSLQQGWAYNEQFF | TGTGCCAGCAGTGACTCTTTGCAACAGGGATGGGCCTACAATGAGCAGTTCTTC
NA | TRBJ1-2 | TRBV9 | NA | CASSVVPGSRSYGYTF | TGTGCCAGCAGCGTAGTCCCAGGGAGTAGGAGCTATGGCTACACCTTC
NA | TRBJ2-7 | TRBV28 | TRBD1 | CASSHRTGGAEQYF | TGTGCCAGCAGCCATAGGACAGGGGGCGCTGAGCAGTACTTC
once | TRBJ2-7 | TRBV25-1 | NA | CASSAGFGYEQYF | TGTGCCAGCAGTGCAGGGTTCGGCTACGAGCAGTACTTC
NA | TRBJ2-5 | TRBV10-3 | NA | CATKDSFLQETQYF | TGTGCCACTAAGGACAGTTTTTTACAAGAGACCCAGTACTTC
NA | TRBJ1-2 | TRBV6-6 | NA | CASSYRRAGGYTF | TGTGCCAGCAGTTACCGCAGGGCTGGGGGCTACACCTTC
NA | TRBJ2-3 | TRBV29-1 | NA | CSVEGDEFSGDTQYF | TGCAGCGTTGAAGGTGATGAGTTCTCCGGGGATACACAGTATTTT
NA | TRBJ2-3 | TRBV7-8 | TRBD2 | CASSLGLAGGTDTQYF | TGTGCCAGCAGCTTGGGACTAGCGGGAGGCACAGATACGCAGTATTTT
NA | TRBJ2-7 | TRBV11-2 | NA | CASSQALTSSYEQYF | TGTGCCAGCAGCCAAGCCCTAACCTCCTCCTACGAGCAGTACTTC
NA | TRBJ2-7 | TRBV5-4 | TRBD1 | CASSSFRDRGYEQYF | TGTGCCAGCAGCTCATTCCGGGACAGGGGGTACGAGCAGTACTTC
NA | TRBJ2-7 | TRBV5-1 | NA | CASSLDSSKVYEQYF | TGCGCCAGCAGCTTGGATTCGAGTAAGGTCTACGAGCAGTACTTC
NA | TRBJ1-5 | TRBV7-2 | NA | CASSLRGDQPQHF | TGTGCCAGCAGCTTAAGGGGGGATCAGCCCCAGCATTTT
NA | TRBJ2-3 | TRBV19 | NA | CASSMGRFRTDTQYF | TGTGCCAGTAGTATGGGGCGGTTTCGCACAGATACGCAGTATTTT
NA | TRBJ2-5 | TRBV6-5 | NA | CASSYSRAETQYF | TGTGCCAGCAGTTACTCCAGGGCAGAGACCCAGTACTTC
NA | TRBJ1-2 | TRBV30 | NA | CAWNEGQITF | TGTGCCTGGAATGAGGGGCAAATCACCTTC
NA | TRBJ1-3 | TRBV2 | TRBD1 | CASRLTGAGNTIYF | TGTGCCAGCAGACTAACAGGGGCTGGAAACACCATATATTTT
NA | TRBJ1-4 | TRBV28 | NA | CASSKYLELFF | TGTGCCAGCAGCAAGTACCTTGAACTGTTTTTT
NA | TRBJ2-3 | TRBV6-1 | NA | CASGFRADTQYF | TGTGCCAGCGGTTTCAGGGCAGATACGCAGTATTTT
NA | TRBJ2-1 | TRBV6-5 | NA | CASSKPFLSEQFF | TGTGCCAGCTCCAAGCCCTTTCTCAGCGAGCAGTTCTTC
NA | TRBJ2-7 | TRBV11-1 | NA | CASGRQESSYEQYF | TGTGCCAGCGGGCGACAGGAGAGCTCCTACGAGCAGTACTTC
NA | TRBJ1-1 | TRBV5-1 | NA | CASSFRQPNTEAFF | TGCGCCAGCAGCTTCCGACAGCCGAACACTGAAGCTTTCTTT
NA | TRBJ1-5 | TRBV21-1 | NA | CASHVQGGDQPQHF | TGTGCCAGCCATGTGCAGGGGGGCGATCAGCCCCAGCATTTT